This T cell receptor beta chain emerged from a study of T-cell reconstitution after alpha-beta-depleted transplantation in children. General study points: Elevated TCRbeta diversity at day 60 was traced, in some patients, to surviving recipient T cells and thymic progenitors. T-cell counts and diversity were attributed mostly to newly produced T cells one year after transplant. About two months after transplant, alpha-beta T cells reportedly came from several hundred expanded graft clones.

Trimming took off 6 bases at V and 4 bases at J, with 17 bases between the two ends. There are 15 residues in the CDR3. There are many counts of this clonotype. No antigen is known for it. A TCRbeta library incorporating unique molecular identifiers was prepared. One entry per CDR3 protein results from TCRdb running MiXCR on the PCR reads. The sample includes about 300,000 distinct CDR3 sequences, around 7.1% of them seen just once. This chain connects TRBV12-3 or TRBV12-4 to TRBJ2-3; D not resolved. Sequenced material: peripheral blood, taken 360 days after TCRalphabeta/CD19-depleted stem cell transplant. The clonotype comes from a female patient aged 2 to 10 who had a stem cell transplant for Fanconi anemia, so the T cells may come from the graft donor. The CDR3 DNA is TGTGCCAGCAGCACAAACTCGATATTAGCAGATACGCAGTATTTT. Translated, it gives CASSTNSILADTQYF.